These T cell receptor beta chains were read from a single sample in a study of shared clonotypes between healthy human individuals. Using immunoSEQ multiplex PCR, the repertoire was profiled, and TCRdb retains in-frame clones only, with some absent. Of 2 million to 2.5 million clones listed, 92% were seen once; the top ten hold about 0.41%. Material for sequencing was naive CD4+ T cells from PBMCs. Receptor source: a man aged 18-30 years in good health. Some clones in this sample may be carry-over from other donors' samples. CDR3s include the opening cysteine and the closing phenylalanine or tryptophan. D genes are given only for firm matches. Size values are once, few and many counts, or a class for expanded clones, and some rows have none.

CDR3 DNA,CDR3 protein,CDR3 length,D gene,J gene,V gene,clone size
TGTGCCAGCAGCCTGACAGGGAAGAGACCCCAGTACTTC,CASSLTGKRPQYF,13,TRBD1,TRBJ2-5,TRBV14,NA
TGTGCCAGCAGGCCCGGGACAGGGGATGATCAGCCCCAGCATTTT,CASRPGTGDDQPQHF,15,TRBD1,TRBJ1-5,TRBV27,NA
TGCGCCAGCAGCTTAGTGGCTAGCGCAGATACGCAGTATTTT,CASSLVASADTQYF,14,NA,TRBJ2-3,TRBV5-1,NA
TGCAGTGGGCAGAAAAACATTCAGTACTTC,CSGQKNIQYF,10,NA,TRBJ2-4,TRBV20-1,NA
TGTGCTAGTGGTCCCCCGGGGAAGGGGGGCACTGAAGCTTTCTTT,CASGPPGKGGTEAFF,15,NA,TRBJ1-1,TRBV12-5,NA
TGTGCCAGCAGCCCAACGGACAGACGCAATCAGCCCCAGCATTTT,CASSPTDRRNQPQHF,15,NA,TRBJ1-5,TRBV4-2,NA
TGCGCCAGCGGAGACATCTATGGCTACACCTTC,CASGDIYGYTF,11,NA,TRBJ1-2,TRBV5-1,NA
TGTGCCAGCAGCGTAGGCCCGAACACTGAAGCTTTCTTT,CASSVGPNTEAFF,13,NA,TRBJ1-1,TRBV9,few
TGCGCCAGCAGCAAGGACACCGGGGCCCCCCTCCACTTT,CASSKDTGAPLHF,13,NA,TRBJ1-6,TRBV5-1,NA
TGCGCCAGCAGCTTGGGTTTGGTGAACACTGAAGCTTTCTTT,CASSLGLVNTEAFF,14,NA,TRBJ1-1,TRBV5-1,NA
TGTGCCAGCAGTCCTCGCAATCAGCCCCAGCATTTT,CASSPRNQPQHF,12,NA,TRBJ1-5,TRBV6-1,NA
TGCGCCAGCAGCCAAGTTTTGGGAGGGCCCCAGCATTTT,CASSQVLGGPQHF,13,NA,TRBJ1-5,TRBV4-1,once
TGTGCCAGCAGCTTGGTCTCTAGCACAGATACGCAGTATTTT,CASSLVSSTDTQYF,14,NA,TRBJ2-3,TRBV5-4,NA
TGTGCCAGTACCTATGGGGGGAGCGCGAACACCGGGGAGCTGTTTTTT,CASTYGGSANTGELFF,16,NA,TRBJ2-2,TRBV19,NA
TGTGCCAGCAGTTGGACTAGCGGTACAGATACGCAGTATTTT,CASSWTSGTDTQYF,14,TRBD2,TRBJ2-3,TRBV28,NA
TGTGCCAGCAGCGTAGGGTTCGGGGGAGTCAAAGAGACCCAGTACTTC,CASSVGFGGVKETQYF,16,NA,TRBJ2-5,TRBV9,NA
TGTGCCATCAGTGGCTCCGGGACAGGGCAGCCTGAAGCTTTCTTT,CAISGSGTGQPEAFF,15,TRBD1,TRBJ1-1,TRBV10-3,NA